Presented here are 21 T cell receptor beta chains from one specimen sequenced in a study of blood T cell repertoires in COVID-19. Measured with immunoSEQ multiplex PCR; TCRdb has only the in-frame clones, and not every one. The repertoire holds about 100,000 clones, with roughly 87% as singletons. The sequenced sample consisted of peripheral blood. The receptors were gathered from a man in his thirties or forties in a cohort sampled during active COVID-19.

This chain links TRBV5-6 with TRBJ2-3; 11 bases line up with TRBD2. Germline assignment: CDR1 SGHDT and CDR2 YYEEEE. The CDR3 sequence is 19 residues long. J was trimmed by 3 bases and V by 0 bases; bases with no gene match: 12. The CDR3 coding sequence is TGTGCCAGCAGCTTGGATAGCGGGGGGGCGTACCTTTATACAGATACGCAGTATTTT. As protein: CASSLDSGGAYLYTDTQYF.

The CDR3 reads CASSLSGDYNEQFF. CDR3 sequence (DNA): TGTGCCAGCAGCTTAAGCGGGGATTACAATGAGCAGTTCTTC. The chain links TRBV11-2 to TRBJ2-1; 7 bases agree with TRBD2. CDR1 is SGHAT and CDR2 is FQNNGV in the germline V gene. CDR3 length: 14 residues. Trimming cost V 2 bases and J 4 bases; bases outside gene matches: 2.

This rearrangement joins TRBV29-1 to TRBJ2-3, with D possibly TRBD2 on 6 matching bases. CDR3 length: 14 residues. The V end was cut by 3 bases, the J end by 5 bases, with 15 bases between. Germline CDR1 SQVTM, CDR2 ANQGSEA. CDR3 in amino acids: CSVEPSVIGDTQYF. The CDR3 nucleotides are TGCAGCGTTGAGCCTAGCGTGATAGGAGATACGCAGTATTTT.

The chain combines TRBV2 with TRBJ2-6; 9 bases line up with TRBD1. The CDR3 loop spans 18 amino acids. V dropped 7 bases and J dropped 0; count of bases not matched to a gene: 10. CDR1 SNHLY and CDR2 FYNNEI come from the germline V gene. The CDR3 DNA follows: TGTGCCAGCACCTTCACCGGGACAGGGACCTCTGGGGCCAACGTCCTGACTTTC. Translating it yields CASTFTGTGTSGANVLTF.

The V and J genes are TRBV24-1 and TRBJ2-7, with 9 bases that match TRBD1. The CDR3 has 15 amino acids. The germline V gene encodes CDR1 KGHDR and CDR2 SFDVKD. With 7 bases clipped from V and 6 bases from J, the junction kept 12 bases outside the gene matches. CDR3 nucleotides: TGTGCCACCAGCCAACAGGGGGCGCTTTCAGGCGAGCAGTACTTC. Protein: CATSQQGALSGEQYF.

This clone was observed a few times. The rearrangement joins TRBV5-5 to TRBJ1-2; 10 bases map to TRBD1. CDR3 size: 14 residues. V trimming: 4 bases; J trimming: 6 bases; junction bases outside the gene matches: 6. Germline V gene sequence: CDR1 SGHKS, CDR2 YYEKEE (reference sequence). Here the CDR3 reads CASSPWTGGHGYTF. CDR3 bases: TGTGCCAGCAGCCCATGGACAGGGGGTCATGGCTACACCTTC.

This clone was counted between two and nine times. The genes are TRBV29-1 and TRBJ2-5, with D possibly being TRBD1 (6 bases). The germline V gene has CDR1 SQVTM and CDR2 ANQGSEA. Deletions cut 5 bases from V and 6 bases from J, with 10 bases between. The CDR3 consists of 11 residues. The CDR3 spells CSVSDSQTQYF. Written as DNA, the CDR3 is TGCAGCGTTTCGGACAGTCAGACCCAGTACTTC.

The chain recombines TRBV28 with TRBJ1-6, with D unresolved. The ends were cut back, 4 bases at V and 7 bases at J, with 5 bases in the middle. Germline CDR1 is MDHEN and CDR2 is SYDVKM. This CDR3 is built from 12 residues. The CDR3 loop is CASSYSNSPLHF. CDR3 sequence (DNA): TGTGCCAGCAGTTACAGCAATTCACCCCTCCACTTT.

This chain joins TRBV6-1 and TRBJ2-5; D is possibly TRBD2 (5 bases). Trimming stripped 1 base from V and 2 bases from J, with 5 bases between. This CDR3 is 13 amino acids long. Germline V gene data show CDR1 as MNHNS and CDR2 as SASEGT. CDR3 nucleotides: TGTGCCAGCAGTGAAGGGGAGCAAGAGACCCAGTACTTC. Translated, it gives CASSEGEQETQYF.

The V gene is TRBV30, the J gene TRBJ1-4; 8 positions match TRBD1. Germline CDR1 is GTSNPN and CDR2 is SVGIG (reference sequence). The CDR3 is made up of 12 amino acids. V gave up 5 bases and J gave up 5 bases; unmatched junction bases: 1. CDR3 DNA sequence: TGTGCCTGGCGGACAGGGAATGAAAAACTGTTTTTT. Amino acids: CAWRTGNEKLFF.

The chain employs TRBV5-5 and TRBJ2-1; 10 bases are a match to TRBD2. After removal of 1 base from V and 0 bases from J, the junction contained 13 bases not matched to a gene. Germline CDR1 is SGHKS and CDR2 is YYEKEE (reference sequence). The CDR3 has 20 amino acids. The CDR3 reads CASSLLGASGGGGSYNEQFF. The DNA of the CDR3 is TGTGCCAGCAGCTTGCTCGGGGCTAGCGGGGGCGGGGGCTCCTACAATGAGCAGTTCTTC.

This chain connects TRBV27 to TRBJ2-1; TRBD1 matches at 7 bases. The junction had 2 bases not matched to a gene; V was cut back by 3 bases and J by 3 bases. The CDR3 length is 14 residues. Germline V gene lookup returns CDR1 MNHEY and CDR2 SMNVEV (reference sequence). CDR3 sequence reads: CASSFQGVYNEQFF. CDR3 sequence (DNA): TGTGCCAGCAGTTTCCAGGGGGTCTACAATGAGCAGTTCTTC.

The chain is built from TRBV12-3 or TRBV12-4 and TRBJ2-7; D is unclear. This CDR3 comprises 12 residues. V lost 1 base and J lost 7, with 8 bases in between. The CDR3 region has the DNA TGTGCCAGCAGTTTAGTGCACGCGGAGCAGTACTTC. This codes for CASSLVHAEQYF.

V gene TRBV2 combines with J gene TRBJ2-7, with D unresolved. V lost 6 bases and J 7 bases, leaving 22 bases between the germline ends. CDR3 length equals 15 residues. CDR1 and CDR2 (germline): SNHLY, FYNNEI. This CDR3 reads CASRIGWLRAREQYF. The CDR3 DNA reads TGTGCCAGCAGGATCGGGTGGCTACGTGCGAGGGAGCAGTACTTC.

The V gene is TRBV19, the J gene TRBJ1-1; 11 nucleotides align to TRBD1. V lost 6 bases and J lost 4; bases outside the gene matches: 7. This CDR3 contains 15 residues. Germline CDR1 and CDR2: LNHDA and SQIVND (reference sequence). The CDR3 DNA sequence: TGTGCCAGTAGGACCGGGACAGGGGGTTCCACTGAAGCTTTCTTT. Translating it yields CASRTGTGGSTEAFF.

This clone came up a few times. The chain uses TRBV19 and TRBJ2-7, with TRBD1 matching 7 bases. The CDR3 has 15 amino acids. J lost 1 base, V lost 6 bases, and 9 bases had no gene match. Germline V gene data show CDR1 as LNHDA and CDR2 as SQIVND (reference sequence). The CDR3 DNA reads TGTGCCAGTAGCAGACAGGGACGGTTATCCTACGAGCAGTACTTC. Translating gives CASSRQGRLSYEQYF.

The rearrangement joins TRBV12-3 or TRBV12-4 to TRBJ1-1; D perhaps matches TRBD1 (5 bases). The CDR3 length is 13 residues. V was shortened by 9 bases and J by 4 bases, with 15 bases between the two germline ends. As DNA, the CDR3 is TGTGCCAGTTCTTCAGGCAGGGCCACTGAAGCTTTCTTT. Residues: CASSSGRATEAFF.

The chain recombines TRBV29-1 with TRBJ2-3, with D unresolved. Germline CDR1 reads SQVTM; CDR2 reads ANQGSEA. CDR3 size: 13 residues. V was shortened by 3 bases and J by 2 bases, with 9 bases between the two germline ends. This CDR3 reads CSVDPGYTDTQYF. DNA for the CDR3: TGCAGCGTTGATCCGGGTTACACAGATACGCAGTATTTT.

This chain links TRBV12-3 or TRBV12-4 with TRBJ1-1; unclear D gene. This CDR3 contains 13 residues. Trimming stripped 6 bases from V and 0 bases from J, with 8 bases between. CDR3 coding DNA: TGTGCCAGCAGCCTCACTCTGAACACTGAAGCTTTCTTT. Residues: CASSLTLNTEAFF.

The table lists this clone with a few counts. V and J are TRBV5-8 and TRBJ1-1; unclear D gene. V was trimmed by 4 bases and J by 10 bases, leaving 23 bases between them. Looked up from germline, CDR1 is SGHTS and CDR2 is YDEGEE. CDR3 size: 15 residues. The CDR3 nucleotides read TGTGCCAGCAGCAGCATGCTCCCCCGGGAATCGGGAGCTTTCTTT. Protein: CASSSMLPRESGAFF. The whole variable domain, filled in from reference TRBV5-8 and TRBJ1-1, reads EAGVTQSPTHLIKTRGQQATLRCSPISGHTSVYWYQQALGLGLQFLLWYDEGEERNRGNFPPRFSGRQFPNYSSELNVNALELEDSALYLCASSSMLPRESGAFFGQGTRLTVV.

The chain couples TRBV19 to TRBJ1-2, with a possible D match to TRBD1 (6 bases). V was clipped by 3 bases and J by 4 bases, with 12 bases between them. This CDR3 has 14 residues. Germline V lookup: CDR1 LNHDA, CDR2 SQIVND (reference sequence). CDR3 coding DNA: TGTGCCAGTAGTATCCTCGGACAGTTCTATGGCTACACCTTC. This gives the protein CASSILGQFYGYTF.